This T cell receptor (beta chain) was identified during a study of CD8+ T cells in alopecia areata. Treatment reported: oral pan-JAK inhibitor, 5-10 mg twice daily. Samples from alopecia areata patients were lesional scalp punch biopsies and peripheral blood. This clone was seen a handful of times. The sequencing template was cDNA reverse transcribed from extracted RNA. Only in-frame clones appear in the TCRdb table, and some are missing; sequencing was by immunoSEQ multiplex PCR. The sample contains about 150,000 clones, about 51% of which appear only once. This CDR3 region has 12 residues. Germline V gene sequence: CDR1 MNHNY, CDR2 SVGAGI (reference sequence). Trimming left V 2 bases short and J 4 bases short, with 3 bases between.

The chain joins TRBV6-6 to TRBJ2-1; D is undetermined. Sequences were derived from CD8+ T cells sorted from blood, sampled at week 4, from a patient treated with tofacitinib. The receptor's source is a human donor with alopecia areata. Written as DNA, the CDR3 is TGTGCCAGCAGTTACCGGTACAATGAGCAGTTCTTC. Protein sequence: CASSYRYNEQFF.